This TCR beta chain was sequenced for a study of blood T cells in healthy people across ages. Study-wide background: Capture by template switching was about one barcoded beta molecule per two T cells.

This clonotype was recorded many times. Its cognate antigen is unknown. Donors each provided about 10 milliliters of peripheral blood. The CDR3 has 16 amino acids. With V trimmed by 1 base and J by 2 bases, 7 bases remained unmatched. In germline, CDR1 is SGHTA, CDR2 FQGNSA. With a J-beta primer mix and a sample-barcoded 5' primer, a second PCR ran about 7 to 11 cycles. A tag from a template-switch adaptor with 12 random nucleotides marked each cDNA molecule. TCRdb ran MiXCR on the 5' RACE reads and lists one entry per CDR3 protein. The sample has 850,000 to 950,000 distinct CDR3 sequences; less than 35% are singletons. Study-wide results and limits: Diversity figures based on one million T cells were deemed too low.

The receptor was derived from a woman of 80 years or more in good health. Sequenced input: blood. The V gene is TRBV7-2, the J gene TRBJ2-5; TRBD1 matches 7 bases. The CDR3, as DNA: TGTGCCAGCAGCTTAGGCCCGGGACAGAGGCAAGAGACCCAGTACTTC. Translation: CASSLGPGQRQETQYF.